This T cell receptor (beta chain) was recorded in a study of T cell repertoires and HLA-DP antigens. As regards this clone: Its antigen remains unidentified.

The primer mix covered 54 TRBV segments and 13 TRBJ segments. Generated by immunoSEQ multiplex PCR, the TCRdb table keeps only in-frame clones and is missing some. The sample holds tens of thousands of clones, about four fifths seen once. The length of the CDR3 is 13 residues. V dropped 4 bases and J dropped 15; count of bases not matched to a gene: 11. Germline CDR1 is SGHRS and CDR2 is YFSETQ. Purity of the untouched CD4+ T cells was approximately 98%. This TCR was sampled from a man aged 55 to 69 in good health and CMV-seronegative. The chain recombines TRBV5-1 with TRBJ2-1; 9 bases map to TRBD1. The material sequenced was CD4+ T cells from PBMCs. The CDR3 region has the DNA TGCGCCAGCAGCCTGGACAGGGGTGGGGTTGGGTTCTTC. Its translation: CASSLDRGGVGFF.